One sample yielded the 19 T cell receptor beta chains listed below, sequenced in a study of siplizumab effects on memory and regulatory T cells. Assay used: immunoSEQ multiplex PCR; TCRdb lists only in-frame clones, some missing. The data show fewer than 60,000 clones, over 85% seen once. The sample comprised CD8+ T cells sorted from blood. The receptors here all came from a human donor in good health.

V is TRBV2 and J is TRBJ1-1, with D possibly matching TRBD1 (5 bases). Trimming took 6 bases from V and 6 from J, leaving 11 bases between them. Germline values: CDR1 SNHLY, CDR2 FYNNEI. The CDR3 covers 12 residues. The CDR3 region is CASSDQGPEAFF. In nucleotides, the CDR3 is TGTGCCAGCAGCGATCAGGGACCTGAAGCTTTCTTT.

The chain carries TRBV7-9 and TRBJ2-7; no firm D call. Trimming removed 5 bases at V and 6 bases at J, with 20 bases between. Germline V CDR1 and CDR2: SEHNR, FQNEAQ (reference sequence). The CDR3 contains 15 residues. The CDR3 nucleotides are TGTGCCAGCAGCCCACCGAGATCGACGCCCGGCGAGCAGTACTTC. Residues: CASSPPRSTPGEQYF.

The chain uses TRBV4-1 and TRBJ2-5; 8 bases line up with TRBD2. The DNA end is more similar to TRBJ2-7, so the J call may be wrong. The CDR3 consists of 15 residues. The germline gives CDR1 MGHRA, CDR2 YSYEKL. The CDR3 sequence is CASSQGASGHYEQYF. In nucleotides, the CDR3 is TGCGCCAGCAGCCAAGGAGCTAGCGGGCACTACGAGCAGTACTTC.

The V and J genes are TRBV6-5 and TRBJ2-2, with TRBD1 matching over 7 bases. The CDR3 is 16 residues long. Germline V CDR1 and CDR2: MNHEY, SVGAGI. The trim removed 2 bases at V and 3 bases at J, leaving 6 bases unmatched. Written as DNA, the CDR3 is TGTGCCAGCAGTTACATCAGGGGGACCCACACCGGGGAGCTGTTTTTT. It translates to CASSYIRGTHTGELFF.

This chain uses TRBV11-3 with TRBJ2-3, with no clear D. The germline V gene has CDR1 SGHNT and CDR2 YENEEA. This CDR3 is built from 13 residues. Trimming pared 5 bases from V and 6 bases from J, leaving 12 bases between. The CDR3, as DNA: TGTGCCAGCAGCGCGAGGCCCCTCGATACGCAGTATTTT. This encodes CASSARPLDTQYF.

The chain has TRBV4-1 and TRBJ1-1; D is perhaps TRBD1 (6 bases). CDR3 length equals 14 residues. With 5 bases removed from V and 1 base from J, the gap between germline ends came to 11 bases. CDR1 and CDR2 (germline): MGHRA, YSYEKL. The CDR3 DNA reads as TGCGCCAGCAGCTTTGGACAGTCGAACACTGAAGCTTTCTTT. It translates to CASSFGQSNTEAFF.

The CDR3 loop reads CASSAYNEQFF. The CDR3 DNA reads as TGTGCCAGCAGTGCCTACAATGAGCAGTTCTTC. The chain combines TRBV27 with TRBJ2-1; no definite D call. Between the trimmed V and J ends, which lost 5 bases and 2 bases, there was a span of 1 base. The CDR3 contains 11 residues. The germline V gene encodes CDR1 MNHEY and CDR2 SMNVEV (reference sequence).

V and J are TRBV5-6 and TRBJ2-1, with no clear D. Trimming took off 2 bases at V and 5 bases at J, with 11 bases between the two ends. The CDR3 runs to 14 residues. CDR1 is SGHDT and CDR2 is YYEEEE in the germline V gene. Written as DNA, the CDR3 is TGTGCCAGCAGCTTAGGTGTGACCCACAATGAGCAGTTCTTC. Encoded protein: CASSLGVTHNEQFF.

The chain carries TRBV7-3 and TRBJ2-3; maybe TRBD2 (5 bases). The V end lost 5 bases, the J end lost 5 bases, and 14 bases lay between the germline ends. The germline gives CDR1 SGHTA, CDR2 FQGTGA. The CDR3 covers 14 residues. The CDR3 DNA reads TGTGCCAGCAGCCTCGAGGGCGGCGAAGATACGCAGTATTTT. It is translated as CASSLEGGEDTQYF.

This chain links TRBV5-4 with TRBJ2-7; no definite D call. CDR1 and CDR2 (germline): SGHNT, YYREEE (reference sequence). V was pared by 2 bases and J by 0 bases, with 6 bases between. The CDR3 is 13 amino acids. As DNA, the CDR3 is TGTGCCAGCAGCTTCTATTCCTCCTACGAGCAGTACTTC. Translation: CASSFYSSYEQYF.

This sequence joins TRBV30 and TRBJ2-1; 10 bases are a match to TRBD1. Germline CDR1 reads GTSNPN; CDR2 reads SVGIG (reference sequence). The CDR3 is 14 amino acids. The V gene end was trimmed by 5 bases and the J gene end by 7 bases; junction bases not matched to a gene: 8. The CDR3 nucleotides read TGTGCCTGGGACCGGACAGGGGGAGCAAATGAGCAGTTCTTC. Its translation: CAWDRTGGANEQFF.

V usage is TRBV28 and J usage is TRBJ1-4; possibly TRBD1 for D (5 bases). V was pared by 11 bases and J by 5 bases, with 12 bases between. The CDR3 sequence is 12 residues long. Germline CDR1 and CDR2: MDHEN and SYDVKM. CDR3 in amino acids: CACGGLNEKLFF. The CDR3 DNA follows: TGTGCCTGTGGGGGTTTAAATGAAAAACTGTTTTTT.

As to this clone: At one of its ends the junction is not consistent with the germline gene, which may arise from a read error. V usage is TRBV6-5 and J usage is TRBJ2-1; D is possibly TRBD1 (6 bases). CDR1 and CDR2 from the germline V gene are MNHEY and SVGAGI. The CDR3 consists of 13 residues. CDR3 loop: CAGRLQGGNEQFF. Written as DNA, the CDR3 is TGTGCCGGCAGGCTACAGGGTGGAAATGAGCAGTTCTTC.

For the CDR3, the DNA is TGTGCCAGCACCTCGGGGGAGTTAACGGATGGCTACACCTTC. Residues: CASTSGELTDGYTF. The chain is built from TRBV6-5 and TRBJ1-2; D is perhaps TRBD1 (5 bases). In germline, CDR1 is MNHEY, CDR2 SVGAGI. The ends were cut back, 7 bases at V and 6 bases at J, with 18 bases in the middle. The CDR3 consists of 14 residues.

The J gene is TRBJ2-7, the V gene TRBV27; D may match TRBD1 or TRBD2 (5 bases each). V lost 2 bases to trimming and J lost 2 bases, with 10 bases between them. Germline V gene data show CDR1 as MNHEY and CDR2 as SMNVEV (reference sequence). The length of the CDR3 is 14 residues. This CDR3 reads CASSLGGIPYEQYF. CDR3 bases: TGTGCCAGCAGTTTAGGGGGAATCCCCTACGAGCAGTACTTC.

This rearrangement joins TRBV6-6 to TRBJ2-2; D ambiguous. V dropped 4 bases and J dropped 0 bases, with 3 bases sitting between them. The CDR3 is 13 amino acids. Looked up from germline, CDR1 is MNHNY and CDR2 is SVGAGI (reference sequence). DNA of the CDR3: TGTGCCAGCAGTTGGGCGAACACCGGGGAGCTGTTTTTT. This gives the protein CASSWANTGELFF.

This clone was counted once. The V and J genes are TRBV7-9 and TRBJ2-1; possible D gene TRBD2, 6 bases. Trimming cost V 6 bases and J 5 bases, with 11 bases left between them. The CDR3 is 13 amino acids. CDR1 and CDR2 from the germline V gene are SEHNR and FQNEAQ (reference sequence). Here the CDR3 reads CASRGEDNNEQFF. CDR3 DNA sequence: TGTGCCAGCAGGGGGGAGGACAACAATGAGCAGTTCTTC.

This chain uses TRBV6-6 with TRBJ2-1; tentatively, D is TRBD1 or TRBD2 (5 bases each). Trimming stripped 11 bases from V and 3 bases from J, with 5 bases between. CDR3 length: 10 amino acids. The germline CDR1 and CDR2 sequences are MNHNY and SVGAGI (reference sequence). In DNA form, the CDR3 reads TGTGCCGGGGGCTACAATGAGCAGTTCTTC. Protein: CAGGYNEQFF.

The V and J genes are TRBV28 and TRBJ1-1; no definite D call. The CDR3 is made up of 13 amino acids. The germline CDR1 and CDR2 sequences are MDHEN and SYDVKM. In DNA form, the CDR3 reads TGTGCATCGGATGCCGCCCAGAACACTGAAGCTTTCTTT. Protein sequence: CASDAAQNTEAFF.